Listed here are 7 T cell receptor beta chains from one sample, sequenced in a study of cytomegalovirus exposure and HLA in healthy donors. The PCR was carried out with 60 Vbeta primers and 13 Jbeta primers. Profiled with immunoSEQ multiplex PCR; TCRdb holds only in-frame clones, not every one. The sample records fewer than 200,000 clones, approximately 84% being singletons. The specimen was PBMCs. These receptor sequences come from a woman aged 45-65 years in good health and CMV-seropositive.

The chain employs TRBV4-1 and TRBJ1-2; D possibly corresponds to TRBD1 (5 bases). Germline loops: CDR1 MGHRA, CDR2 YSYEKL. There are 14 residues in the CDR3. V lost 2 bases and J lost 5, with 12 bases in between. CDR3 residues: CASSQSRVPYGYTF. Here the CDR3 DNA reads TGCGCCAGCAGCCAATCCAGGGTACCTTATGGCTACACCTTC.

This rearrangement joins TRBV7-2 to TRBJ2-7, with a weak D call TRBD1 (6 bases). This CDR3 spans 15 amino acids. CDR1 is SGHTA and CDR2 is FQGNSA in the germline V gene. Trimming cost V 7 bases and J 4 bases, with 20 bases left between them. The CDR3 loop reads CASTLGSPGVYEQYF. DNA of the CDR3: TGTGCCAGCACCCTCGGATCCCCAGGGGTTTACGAGCAGTACTTC.

The table lists this clone with a count of one. This chain links TRBV5-4 with TRBJ2-3, with D possibly TRBD2 on 6 matching bases. CDR1 and CDR2 from the germline V gene are SGHNT and YYREEE (reference sequence). V shed 4 bases and J shed 1 base, with 19 bases lying between them. This CDR3 region has 17 residues. The CDR3 coding sequence is TGTGCCAGCAGCCTGGTGGCAGGGAGGATTGGCACAGATACGCAGTATTTT. It is translated as CASSLVAGRIGTDTQYF.

The chain combines TRBV7-3 with TRBJ2-2; D is perhaps TRBD1 (6 bases). The CDR3 runs 16 residues. Germline loops: CDR1 SGHTA, CDR2 FQGTGA. The V end was cut by 3 bases, the J end by 0 bases, with 11 bases between. In nucleotides, the CDR3 is TGTGCCAGCAGCTTCGCCGGACAGCCGAACACCGGGGAGCTGTTTTTT. Translation gives CASSFAGQPNTGELFF.

The gene calls are TRBV5-1 and TRBJ2-7; TRBD1 aligns across 7 bases. V trimming: 4 bases; J trimming: 3 bases; junction bases outside the gene matches: 7. Germline V CDR1 and CDR2: SGHRS, YFSETQ. This CDR3 spans 14 amino acids. The CDR3 sequence is CASSHDRVRYEQYF. In nucleotides, the CDR3 is TGCGCCAGCAGCCACGACAGGGTCCGCTACGAGCAGTACTTC.

This clone has just a few counts. The chain recombines TRBV7-2 with TRBJ2-7; 7 nucleotides line up with TRBD1. The CDR3 is 14 amino acids. CDR1 is SGHTA, CDR2 FQGNSA, per germline. V shed 5 bases, J shed 3 bases, and the junction held 7 bases outside the gene matches. DNA for the CDR3: TGTGCCAGCAGCCAAAGGGGACAGAACTACGAGCAGTACTTC. Translated: CASSQRGQNYEQYF.

The rearrangement links TRBV7-2 to TRBJ2-5; D may be TRBD2 (6 bases). Per germline, CDR1 SGHTA and CDR2 FQGNSA. The V end lost 0 bases, the J end lost 4 bases, and 12 bases lay between the germline ends. The CDR3 is 15 amino acids. The CDR3 nucleotides read TGTGCCAGCAGCTTAGCGGCGACTAGGGGAGAGACCCAGTACTTC. Its protein is CASSLAATRGETQYF.